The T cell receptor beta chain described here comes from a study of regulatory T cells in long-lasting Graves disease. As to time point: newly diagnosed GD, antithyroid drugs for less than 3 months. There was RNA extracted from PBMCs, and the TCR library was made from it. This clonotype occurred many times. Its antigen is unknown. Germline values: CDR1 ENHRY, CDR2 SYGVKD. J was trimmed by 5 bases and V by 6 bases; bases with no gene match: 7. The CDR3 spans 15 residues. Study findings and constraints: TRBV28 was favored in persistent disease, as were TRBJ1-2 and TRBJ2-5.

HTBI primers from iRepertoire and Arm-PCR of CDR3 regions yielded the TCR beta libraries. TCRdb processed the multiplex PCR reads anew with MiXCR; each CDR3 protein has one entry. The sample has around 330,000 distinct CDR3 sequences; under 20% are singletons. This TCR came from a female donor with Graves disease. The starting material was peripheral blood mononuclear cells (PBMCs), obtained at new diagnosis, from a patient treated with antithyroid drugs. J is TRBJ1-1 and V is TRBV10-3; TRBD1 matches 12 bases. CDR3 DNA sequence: TGTGCCATCAGCCTGGGACAGGGGGCGAGGACTGAAGCTTTCTTT. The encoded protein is CAISLGQGARTEAFF.